Listed below are T cell receptor beta chains from one sample, sequenced in a study of vaccination and CD4 T cells after COVID-19. TCRdb independently ran MiXCR on the PCR reads; one entry per CDR3 protein. This sample carries over 20,000 distinct CDR3 sequences, nearly 50% of them seen once, and the ten largest clones take over 5%. These receptors lack a known antigen. The sequenced material came from CD4+ T cells from blood, cultured in vitro. These receptors all stem from a human donor who had recovered from COVID-19. Each CDR3 is given without its conserved first and last residue. The order of the fields is V gene, CDR3 length, clone size, J gene, CDR3 protein. Not every row has a clone size; where given, it reads once, few, many or a size class.

TRBV6-1	13	few	TRBJ2-3	ASSETRRTTDTQY
TRBV19	11	few	TRBJ1-5	ASQPLTGQPQH
TRBV27	14	-	TRBJ2-3	ASSPRPRGGTDTQY
TRBV10-1	11	few	TRBJ1-1	ASSKQRNTEAF
TRBV20-1	13	few	TRBJ2-1	SAAWASGHYNEQF
TRBV12-3/TRBV12-4	12	few	TRBJ2-6	ASSLFAGANVLT
TRBV19	18	-	TRBJ2-2	ASSIDLPGLAGGPSGELF
TRBV6-1	12	-	TRBJ2-5	ASSEGAGQETQY
TRBV20-1	13	few	TRBJ2-5	SATSGGGTQETQY
TRBV2	10	once	TRBJ2-7	ASRGNGYEQY
TRBV7-3	14	-	TRBJ2-2	ASSSGGGANTGELF